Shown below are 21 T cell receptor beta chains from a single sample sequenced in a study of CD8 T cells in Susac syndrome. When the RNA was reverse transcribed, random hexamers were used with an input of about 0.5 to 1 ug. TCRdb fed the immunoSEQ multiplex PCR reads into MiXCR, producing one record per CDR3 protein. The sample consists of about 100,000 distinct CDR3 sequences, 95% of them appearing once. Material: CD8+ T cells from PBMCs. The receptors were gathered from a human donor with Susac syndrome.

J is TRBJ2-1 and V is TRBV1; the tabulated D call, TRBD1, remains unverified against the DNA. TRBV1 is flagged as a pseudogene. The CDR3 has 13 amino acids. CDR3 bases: TGCACCAGCAGCCAACCGGGAGTCGGTGAGCAGTTCTTC. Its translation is CTSSQPGVGEQFF.

CDR3 nucleotides: TGTGCCACCAGCAGAGTACGGCTGTCACCGGGGGATGAGCAGTTCTTC. Protein: CATSRVRLSPGDEQFF. V gene TRBV15 combines with J gene TRBJ2-1, with a weak D call TRBD2 (6 bases). There are 16 residues in the CDR3. Germline V gives CDR1 LNHNV, CDR2 YYDKDF (reference sequence). Trimming shortened V by 1 base and J by 8 bases, and 18 bases separated the two germline ends.

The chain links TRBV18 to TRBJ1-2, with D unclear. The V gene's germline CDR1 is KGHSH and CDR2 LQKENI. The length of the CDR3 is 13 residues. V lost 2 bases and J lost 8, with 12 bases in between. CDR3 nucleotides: TGTGCCAGCTCACCAAACGGGCAGCAGGGCTACACCTTC. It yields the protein CASSPNGQQGYTF. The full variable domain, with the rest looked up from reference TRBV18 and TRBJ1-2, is NAGVMQNPRHLVRRRGQEARLRCSPMKGHSHVYWYRQLPEEGLKFMVYLQKENIIDESGMPKERFSAEFPKEGPSILRIQQVVRGDSAAYFCASSPNGQQGYTFGSGTRLTVV.

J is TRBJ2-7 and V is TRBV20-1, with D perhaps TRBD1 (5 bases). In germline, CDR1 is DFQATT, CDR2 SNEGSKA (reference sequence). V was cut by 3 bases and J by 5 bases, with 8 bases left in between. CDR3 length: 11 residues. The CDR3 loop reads CSASKGNEQYF. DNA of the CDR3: TGCAGTGCTAGTAAGGGGAACGAGCAGTACTTC.

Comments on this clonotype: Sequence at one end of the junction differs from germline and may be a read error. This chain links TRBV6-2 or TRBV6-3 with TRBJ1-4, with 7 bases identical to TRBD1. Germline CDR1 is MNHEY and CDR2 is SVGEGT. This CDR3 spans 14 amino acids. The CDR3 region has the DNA TGTGCCAGCAGTAACGGGACAGAAGTCGAAAGACTGTTTTTT. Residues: CASSNGTEVERLFF.

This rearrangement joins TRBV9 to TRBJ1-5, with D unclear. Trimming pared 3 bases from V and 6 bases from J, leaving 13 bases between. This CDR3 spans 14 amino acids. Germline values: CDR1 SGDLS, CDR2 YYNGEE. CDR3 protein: CASSAGARTQPQHF. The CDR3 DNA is TGTGCCAGCAGCGCGGGTGCCCGTACTCAGCCCCAGCATTTT.

This CDR3 is CASNLKGSDTQYF. Written as DNA, the CDR3 is TGTGCCAGCAACCTGAAGGGTTCAGATACGCAGTATTTT. The chain links TRBV2 to TRBJ2-3, with D hard to call. The CDR3 is 13 amino acids. V lost 7 bases and J lost 4, with 12 bases in between. The germline gives CDR1 SNHLY, CDR2 FYNNEI.

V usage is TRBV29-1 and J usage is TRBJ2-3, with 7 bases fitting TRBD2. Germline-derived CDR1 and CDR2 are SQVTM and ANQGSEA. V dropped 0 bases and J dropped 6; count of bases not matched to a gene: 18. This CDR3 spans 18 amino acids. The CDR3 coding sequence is TGCAGCGTTGAAGATCGGGAGGAACATCTCCCGGGAATGGATACGCAGTATTTT. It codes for CSVEDREEHLPGMDTQYF.

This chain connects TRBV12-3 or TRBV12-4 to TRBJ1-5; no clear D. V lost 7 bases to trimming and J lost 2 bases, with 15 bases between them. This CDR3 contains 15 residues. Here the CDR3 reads CASNSRDPGNQPQHF. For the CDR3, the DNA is TGTGCCAGCAACTCGCGCGACCCCGGCAATCAGCCCCAGCATTTT.

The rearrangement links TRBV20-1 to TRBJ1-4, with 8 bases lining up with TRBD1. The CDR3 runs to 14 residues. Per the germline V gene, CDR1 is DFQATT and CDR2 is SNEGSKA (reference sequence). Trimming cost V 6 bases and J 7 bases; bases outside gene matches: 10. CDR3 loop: CSAPLPGGGEKLFF. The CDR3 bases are TGCAGTGCCCCCTTGCCAGGGGGCGGTGAAAAACTGTTTTTT.

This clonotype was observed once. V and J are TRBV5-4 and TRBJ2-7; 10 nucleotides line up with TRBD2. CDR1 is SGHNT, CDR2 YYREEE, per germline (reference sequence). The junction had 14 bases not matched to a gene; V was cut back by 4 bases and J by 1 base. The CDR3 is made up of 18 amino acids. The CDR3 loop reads CASSPVGAGGPESYEQYF. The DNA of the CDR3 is TGTGCCAGCAGCCCCGTTGGAGCGGGAGGGCCCGAGTCCTACGAGCAGTACTTC. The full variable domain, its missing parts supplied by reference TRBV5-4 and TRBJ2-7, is ETGVTQSPTHLIKTRGQQVTLRCSSQSGHNTVSWYQQALGQGPQFIFQYYREEENGRGNFPPRFSGLQFPNYSSELNVNALELDDSALYLCASSPVGAGGPESYEQYFGPGTRLTVT.

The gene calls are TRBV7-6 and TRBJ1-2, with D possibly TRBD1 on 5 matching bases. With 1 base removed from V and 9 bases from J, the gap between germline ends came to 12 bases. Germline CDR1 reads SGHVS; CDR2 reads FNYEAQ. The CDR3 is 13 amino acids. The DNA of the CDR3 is TGTGCCAGCAGCTTAGAAGCAGGGTTGAGCTACACCTTC. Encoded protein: CASSLEAGLSYTF.

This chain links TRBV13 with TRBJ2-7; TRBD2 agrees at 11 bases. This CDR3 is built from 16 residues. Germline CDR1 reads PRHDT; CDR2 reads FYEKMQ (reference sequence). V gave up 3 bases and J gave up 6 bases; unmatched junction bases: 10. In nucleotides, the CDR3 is TGTGCCAGCAGCTTTCGATCATTAGCGGGAGGGCCCGAGCAGTACTTC. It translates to CASSFRSLAGGPEQYF.

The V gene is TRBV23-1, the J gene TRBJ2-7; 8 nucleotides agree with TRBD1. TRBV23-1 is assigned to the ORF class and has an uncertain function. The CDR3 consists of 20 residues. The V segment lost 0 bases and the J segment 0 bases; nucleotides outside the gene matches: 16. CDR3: CASSQSRVGTGALSSYEQYF. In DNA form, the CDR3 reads TGCGCCAGCAGTCAATCGCGGGTCGGGACAGGAGCCCTAAGCTCCTACGAGCAGTACTTC.

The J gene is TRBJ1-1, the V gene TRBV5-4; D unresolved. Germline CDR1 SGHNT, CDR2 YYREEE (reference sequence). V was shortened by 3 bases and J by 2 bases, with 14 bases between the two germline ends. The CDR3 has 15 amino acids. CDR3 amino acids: CASSSREEINTEAFF. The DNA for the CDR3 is TGTGCCAGCAGCTCGAGGGAGGAGATTAACACTGAAGCTTTCTTT.

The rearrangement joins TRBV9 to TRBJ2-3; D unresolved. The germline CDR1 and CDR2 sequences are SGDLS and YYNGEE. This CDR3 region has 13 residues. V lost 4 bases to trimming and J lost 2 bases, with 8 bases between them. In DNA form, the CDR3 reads TGTGCCAGCAGCCCCGTCCTCACAGATACGCAGTATTTT. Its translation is CASSPVLTDTQYF. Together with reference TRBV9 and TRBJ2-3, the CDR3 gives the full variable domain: DSGVTQTPKHLITATGQRVTLRCSPRSGDLSVYWYQQSLDQGLQFLIQYYNGEERAKGNILERFSAQQFPDLHSELNLSSLELGDSALYFCASSPVLTDTQYFGPGTRLTVL.

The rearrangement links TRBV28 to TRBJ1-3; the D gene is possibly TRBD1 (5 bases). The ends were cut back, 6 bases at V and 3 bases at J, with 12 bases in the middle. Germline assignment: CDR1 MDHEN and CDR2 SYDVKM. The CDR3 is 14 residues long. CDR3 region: CASSPGVRGNTIYF. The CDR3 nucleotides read TGTGCCAGCAGCCCGGGGGTCCGTGGAAACACCATATATTTT.

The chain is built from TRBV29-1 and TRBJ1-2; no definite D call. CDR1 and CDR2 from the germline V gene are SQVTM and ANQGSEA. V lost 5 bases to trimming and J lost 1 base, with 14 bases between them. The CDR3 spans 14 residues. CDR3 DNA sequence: TGCAGCGTTAAGGGAGTGGGCAGTAACTATGGCTACACCTTC. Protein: CSVKGVGSNYGYTF.

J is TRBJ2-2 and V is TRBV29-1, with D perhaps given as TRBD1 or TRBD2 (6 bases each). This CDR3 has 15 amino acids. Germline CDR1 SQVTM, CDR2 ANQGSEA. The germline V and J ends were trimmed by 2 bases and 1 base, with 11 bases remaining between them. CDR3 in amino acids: CSVERGRGNTGELFF. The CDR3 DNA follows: TGCAGCGTTGAACGGGGGCGAGGGAACACCGGGGAGCTGTTTTTT.

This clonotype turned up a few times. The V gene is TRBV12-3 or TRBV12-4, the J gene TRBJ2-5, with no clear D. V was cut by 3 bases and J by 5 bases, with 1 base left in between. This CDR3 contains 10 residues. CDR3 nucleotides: TGTGCCAGCAGTTTGGAGACCCAGTACTTC. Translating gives CASSLETQYF.

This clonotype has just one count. In DNA, the CDR3 is TGCAGTGCTAGGTCTGTGACCGCCGTGAGGGGCTACACCTTC. It translates to CSARSVTAVRGYTF. This chain joins TRBV20-1 and TRBJ1-2; no definite D call. Germline V gives CDR1 DFQATT, CDR2 SNEGSKA (reference sequence). This CDR3 region has 14 residues. With 3 bases removed from V and 8 bases from J, the gap between germline ends came to 19 bases.